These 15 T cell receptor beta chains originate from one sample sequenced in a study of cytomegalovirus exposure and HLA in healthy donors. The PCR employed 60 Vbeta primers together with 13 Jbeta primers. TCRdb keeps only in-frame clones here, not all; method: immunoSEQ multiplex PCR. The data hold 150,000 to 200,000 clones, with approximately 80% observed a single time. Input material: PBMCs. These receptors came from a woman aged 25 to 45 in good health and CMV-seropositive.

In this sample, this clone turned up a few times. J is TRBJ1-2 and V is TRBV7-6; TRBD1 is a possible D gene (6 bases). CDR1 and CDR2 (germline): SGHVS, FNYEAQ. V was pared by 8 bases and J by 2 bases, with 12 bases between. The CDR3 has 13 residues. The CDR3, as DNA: TGTGCCAGCGCCTTAGGACAGAACTATGGCTACACCTTC. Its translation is CASALGQNYGYTF.

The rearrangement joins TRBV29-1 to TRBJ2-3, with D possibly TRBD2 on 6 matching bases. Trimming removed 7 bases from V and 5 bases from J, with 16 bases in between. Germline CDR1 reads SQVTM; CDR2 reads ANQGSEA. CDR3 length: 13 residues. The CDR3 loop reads CSARRGNKDTQYF. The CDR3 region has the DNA TGCAGCGCCCGCCGGGGGAATAAAGATACGCAGTATTTT.

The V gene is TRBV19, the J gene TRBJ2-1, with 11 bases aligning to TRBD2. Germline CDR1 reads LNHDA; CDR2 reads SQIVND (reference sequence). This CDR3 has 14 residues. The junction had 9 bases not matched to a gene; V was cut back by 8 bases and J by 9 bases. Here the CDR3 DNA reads TGTGCCAGTTCCAGGACTAGCGGGTACGGTGAGCAGTTCTTC. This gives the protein CASSRTSGYGEQFF.

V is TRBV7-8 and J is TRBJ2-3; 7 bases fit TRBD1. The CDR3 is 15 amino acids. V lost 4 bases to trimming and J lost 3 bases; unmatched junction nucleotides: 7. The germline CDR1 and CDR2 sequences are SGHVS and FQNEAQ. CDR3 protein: CASSYYRGTTDTQYF. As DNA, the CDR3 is TGTGCCAGCAGCTATTACAGGGGAACGACAGATACGCAGTATTTT.

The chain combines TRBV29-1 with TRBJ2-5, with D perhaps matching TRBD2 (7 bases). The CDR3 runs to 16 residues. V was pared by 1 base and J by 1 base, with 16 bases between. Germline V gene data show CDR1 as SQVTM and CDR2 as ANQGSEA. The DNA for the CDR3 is TGCAGCGTTGAAGCGGAAGGGGGGGCATTCCAAGAGACCCAGTACTTC. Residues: CSVEAEGGAFQETQYF.

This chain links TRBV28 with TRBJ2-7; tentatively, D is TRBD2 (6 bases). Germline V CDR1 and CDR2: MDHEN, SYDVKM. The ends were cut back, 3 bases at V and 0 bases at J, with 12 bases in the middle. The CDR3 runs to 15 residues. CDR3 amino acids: CASSFAGPSSYEQYF. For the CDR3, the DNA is TGTGCCAGCAGTTTTGCGGGACCGAGCTCCTACGAGCAGTACTTC.

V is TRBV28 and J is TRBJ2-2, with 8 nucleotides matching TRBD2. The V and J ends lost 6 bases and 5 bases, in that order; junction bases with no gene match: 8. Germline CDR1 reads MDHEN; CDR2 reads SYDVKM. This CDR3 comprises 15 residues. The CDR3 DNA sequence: TGTGCCAGCAGCCACCATGGACTAGCAACCGGGGAGCTGTTTTTT. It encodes CASSHHGLATGELFF.

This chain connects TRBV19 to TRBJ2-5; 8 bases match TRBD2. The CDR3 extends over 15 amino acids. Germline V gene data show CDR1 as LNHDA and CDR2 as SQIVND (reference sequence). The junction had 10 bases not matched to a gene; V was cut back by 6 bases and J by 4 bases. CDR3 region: CASSPPGGLVETQYF. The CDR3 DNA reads TGTGCCAGTAGCCCCCCGGGGGGGTTAGTAGAGACCCAGTACTTC.

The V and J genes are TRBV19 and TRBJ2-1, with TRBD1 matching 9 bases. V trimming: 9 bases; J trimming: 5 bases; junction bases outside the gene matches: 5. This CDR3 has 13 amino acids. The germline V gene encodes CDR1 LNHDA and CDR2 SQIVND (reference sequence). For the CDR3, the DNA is TGTGCCAGCCGGGACAGGGCAAACAATGAGCAGTTCTTC. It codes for CASRDRANNEQFF.

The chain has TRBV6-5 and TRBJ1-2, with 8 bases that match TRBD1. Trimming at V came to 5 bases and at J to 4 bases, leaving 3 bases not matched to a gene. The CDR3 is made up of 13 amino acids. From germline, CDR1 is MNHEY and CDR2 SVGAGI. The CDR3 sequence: CASSRQGLYGYTF. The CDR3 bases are TGTGCCAGCAGTCGACAGGGGCTCTATGGCTACACCTTC.

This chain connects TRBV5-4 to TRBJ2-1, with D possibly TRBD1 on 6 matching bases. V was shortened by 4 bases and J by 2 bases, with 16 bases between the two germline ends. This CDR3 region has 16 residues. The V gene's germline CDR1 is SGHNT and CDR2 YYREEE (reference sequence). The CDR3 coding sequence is TGTGCCAGCAGCATGATTAGGACAGCAACCTACAATGAGCAGTTCTTC. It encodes CASSMIRTATYNEQFF.

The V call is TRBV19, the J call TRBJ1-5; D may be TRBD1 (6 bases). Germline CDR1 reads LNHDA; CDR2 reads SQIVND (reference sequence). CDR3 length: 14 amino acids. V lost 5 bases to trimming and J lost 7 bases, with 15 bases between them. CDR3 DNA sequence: TGTGCCAGTAGTGCTGGGGGCGGCAGCCAGCCCCAGCATTTT. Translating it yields CASSAGGGSQPQHF.

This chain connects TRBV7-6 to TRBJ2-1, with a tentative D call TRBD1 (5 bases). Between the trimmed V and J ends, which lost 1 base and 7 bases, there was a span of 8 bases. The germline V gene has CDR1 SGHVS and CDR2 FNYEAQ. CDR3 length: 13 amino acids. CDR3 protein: CASSLGQINEQFF. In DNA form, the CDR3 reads TGTGCCAGCAGCTTAGGACAGATTAATGAGCAGTTCTTC.

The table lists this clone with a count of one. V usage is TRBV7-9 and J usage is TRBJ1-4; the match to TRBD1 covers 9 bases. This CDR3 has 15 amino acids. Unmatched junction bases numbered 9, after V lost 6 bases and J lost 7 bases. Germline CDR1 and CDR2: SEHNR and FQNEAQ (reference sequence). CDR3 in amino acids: CASSQATGGVEKLFF. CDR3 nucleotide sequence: TGTGCCAGCAGTCAGGCTACAGGGGGCGTTGAAAAACTGTTTTTT.

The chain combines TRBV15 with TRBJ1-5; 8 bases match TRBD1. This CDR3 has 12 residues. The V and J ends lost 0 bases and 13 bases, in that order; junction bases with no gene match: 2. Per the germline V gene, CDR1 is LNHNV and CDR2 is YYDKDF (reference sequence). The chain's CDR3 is CATSREGDRQHF. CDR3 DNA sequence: TGTGCCACCAGCAGAGAAGGGGACAGGCAGCATTTT.